The clone carrying this T cell receptor beta chain ranks as medium-sized (0.01 to 0.1%). Germline CDR1 and CDR2: LNHDA and SQIVND (reference sequence). The CDR3 covers 14 residues. V lost 1 base, J lost 4 bases, and 8 bases lay in between. MiXCR, applied by TCRdb to the 5' RACE reads, yields one record per CDR3 protein. The table shows some 9,500 distinct CDR3 sequences, with under 5.5% occurring only once. This sample was included in a study of early T cells in non-severe SARS-CoV-2 infection. The specimen was whole blood. V and J are TRBV19 and TRBJ1-5; D remains ambiguous. The TCR sequence derives from an adult who was a healthcare worker with PCR-confirmed SARS-CoV-2 infection or an uninfected control (not recorded which). This chain's CDR3 is CASSIGPPNQPQHF. The CDR3 DNA reads TGTGCCAGTAGTATAGGGCCACCGAATCAGCCCCAGCATTTT.